The source of this TCR beta chain is a study of blood T cell repertoires in COVID-19. Overall study context: COVID-19 samples collected from the United States, Italy and Spain covered acute and convalescent phases. T cells, B-cell-depleted T cells, or PBMCs provided the cDNA or gDNA that served as material.

Using immunoSEQ multiplex PCR, the repertoire was profiled, and TCRdb retains in-frame clones only, with some absent. The sample shows under 250,000 clones, around 83% of them seen only once. The germline V and J ends were trimmed by 0 bases and 5 bases, with 19 bases remaining between them. Per germline, CDR1 SGHAT and CDR2 FQNNGV. The CDR3 runs 17 residues. V and J are TRBV11-2 and TRBJ2-5; a possible D gene is TRBD1 (5 bases). This clonotype originated in a woman aged 45 to 65 with acute or convalescent COVID-19. The sequenced sample consisted of peripheral blood. The CDR3 DNA reads TGTGCCAGCAGCTTAGATTGGGATGGGGCCGGGTCGGAGACCCAGTACTTC. Residues: CASSLDWDGAGSETQYF. Variable domain in full (rest from reference TRBV11-2 and TRBJ2-5): EAGVAQSPRYKIIEKRQSVAFWCNPISGHATLYWYQQILGQGPKLLIQFQNNGVVDDSQLPKDRFSAERLKGVDSTLKIQPAKLEDSAVYLCASSLDWDGAGSETQYFGPGTRLLVL.